The text below deals with one T cell receptor beta chain. Its antigen is undetermined. The data originate from a study of shared clonotypes between healthy human individuals. Sequencing used immunoSEQ multiplex PCR; TCRdb keeps in-frame clones, though not all of them. The data show over 150,000 clones, 66% seen once. The V segment lost 4 bases and the J segment 4 bases; nucleotides outside the gene matches: 6. Looked up from germline, CDR1 is LGHNA and CDR2 is YNFKEQ. This CDR3 contains 15 residues. Points from the study as a whole: Large depth notwithstanding, sorted-subset sequencing proved incomplete by rarefaction.

This sequence was found in a man under 40 in good health. The chain uses TRBV4-2 and TRBJ2-5; TRBD1 aligns across 10 bases. The sequenced sample was memory CD4+ T cells sorted from blood. Subset: CD45RA-negative fraction. Here the CDR3 reads CASSRQGAPGETQYF. The CDR3, as DNA: TGTGCCAGCAGCCGACAGGGGGCGCCAGGAGAGACCCAGTACTTC.